This T cell receptor (beta chain) appears in the sequencing data of a study of shared clonotypes between healthy human individuals. Study observations and caveats: Blood was the sole source, and tissue repertoires probably differ. The authors expected sequencing depth to affect clonotype sharing among donors.

Using immunoSEQ multiplex PCR, the repertoire was profiled, and TCRdb retains in-frame clones only, with some absent. Among about 980,000 clones listed, about three quarters were seen once. There are 12 residues in the CDR3. Trimming removed 4 bases at V and 4 bases at J, with 6 bases between. Germline V gene sequence: CDR1 MDHEN, CDR2 SYDVKM. On this clone itself: What it binds is not known.

This sequence was found in a man in his late teens or twenties in good health. The chain carries TRBV28 and TRBJ2-3; D call uncertain. Input material: memory CD4+ T cells sorted from blood. Regarding subset: CD45RA-negative fraction. This CDR3 is CASSSVSDTQYF. The CDR3 DNA reads TGTGCCAGCAGTTCGGTTTCAGATACGCAGTATTTT.